This T cell receptor (beta chain) was recorded in a study of blood T cell repertoires in COVID-19. Assay: immunoSEQ multiplex PCR; the TCRdb copy retains only in-frame clones and omits some. This table has about 210,000 clones, around 86% appearing once. The TCR was taken from a woman in her 70s with COVID-19, enrolled during active disease. Sequenced material: peripheral blood.

The CDR3 region has the DNA TGTGCCACAGGGGGTAGCGGGACTAGATCCTACAATGAGCAGTTCTTC. Its protein is CATGGSGTRSYNEQFF. V and J are TRBV28 and TRBJ2-1; possible D gene TRBD2, 8 bases. The CDR3 runs to 16 residues. With 10 bases removed from V and 1 base from J, the gap between germline ends came to 20 bases. CDR1 and CDR2 from the germline V gene are MDHEN and SYDVKM.